The TCR beta chain described here comes from a study of human T cells and chemical hapten exposure. Study details: The patients, most of them female, presented with alopecia areata, totalis or universalis. Per-sample TCR yield variability stemmed mainly from small pooled library volume differences.

Time point: pre-sensitization, week 0. The treatment was: therapeutic diphenylcyclopropenone sensitization with weekly scalp DPC. One entry per CDR3 protein, called by TCRdb with MiXCR from the RACE reads. The sample holds roughly 250,000 distinct CDR3 sequences, about 8.6% seen once. As for this clonotype: The antigen remains undetermined.

CDR1 SGHTA and CDR2 FQGNSA come from the germline V gene. V was clipped by 2 bases and J by 2 bases, with 7 bases between them. This CDR3 comprises 13 residues. Study-wide results and limits: Expanded TCRs created a significantly greater count of big CDR3 similarity clusters than controls did. Every donor had alopecia, and their immune response may therefore differ from healthy people's.

The receptor comes from a woman in her forties with alopecia areata. Some clones in this sample may be carry-over from other donors' samples. Sample: whole blood, taken in connection with sensitization to the hapten diphenylcyclopropenone (DPC). This rearrangement joins TRBV7-2 to TRBJ2-7; D call uncertain. CDR3 in DNA: TGTGCCAGCAGCTTATATAACCCCTACGAGCAGTACTTC. This sequence encodes CASSLYNPYEQYF.